The TCR beta chain under discussion was sequenced for a study of OX40 agonist ivuxolimab in advanced cancers. Study-wide background: Males comprised 75% to 90% of the group, whose mean age was roughly 64 years (range about 20 to 90). Points from the study as a whole: On average, a greater number of expanded clones characterised CD8+ T cells relative to CD4+. Clonal expansion was seen in CD4+ and CD8+ blood T cells by week 6 at 0.1 to 3.0 mg/kg.

Trimming removed 0 bases from V and 0 bases from J; junction bases left unmatched: 7. CDR3 length: 19 amino acids. The V gene's germline CDR1 is LGHNA and CDR2 YSLEER. Notes on this clone: Its antigen is unknown.

The method was immunoSEQ multiplex PCR; TCRdb's version includes in-frame clones alone and lacks a portion of them. This sample has around 80,000 clones, with 88% found just once. The clonotype comes from an adult with an advanced solid tumor such as melanoma, head and neck, liver or kidney cancer. Sequencing was performed on CD4+ or CD8+ T cells sorted from blood, taken in a trial of the OX40 agonist ivuxolimab. The chain uses TRBV4-3 and TRBJ1-5; 11 bases are shared with TRBD1. The CDR3 nucleotides read TGCGCCAGCAGCCAAGATCGAGGGGACAGGGGGTTTAGCAATCAGCCCCAGCATTTT. This codes for CASSQDRGDRGFSNQPQHF.